This T cell receptor beta chain was profiled in a study of cytomegalovirus exposure and HLA in healthy donors. 60 Vbeta and 13 Jbeta primers were used in PCR. The authors' processing: A later analysis counted 65 million to 95 million unique TCR beta chains, some 10 million shared. Profiling relied on immunoSEQ multiplex PCR, and the TCRdb table lists in-frame clones only, not all of them. For V, J and clone size, that table is used; D and trimming come from the DNA. This repertoire shows about 120,000 clones, approximately 8.6% found once; its top ten account for about 6%. Healthy donors of bone marrow made up the group. Germline V gene lookup returns CDR1 LGHNT and CDR2 FRNRAP. The CDR3 runs 13 residues. The V end lost 0 bases, the J end lost 4 bases, and 5 bases lay between the germline ends.

The sequenced material came from PBMCs. The V and J genes are TRBV12-5 and TRBJ2-3, with D tentatively TRBD2 (5 bases). This clonotype originated in a woman aged 40-49 years in good health and CMV-seropositive. DNA of the CDR3: TGTGCTAGTGGTTTGGTGGGAGCAGATACGCAGTATTTT. It is translated as CASGLVGADTQYF.